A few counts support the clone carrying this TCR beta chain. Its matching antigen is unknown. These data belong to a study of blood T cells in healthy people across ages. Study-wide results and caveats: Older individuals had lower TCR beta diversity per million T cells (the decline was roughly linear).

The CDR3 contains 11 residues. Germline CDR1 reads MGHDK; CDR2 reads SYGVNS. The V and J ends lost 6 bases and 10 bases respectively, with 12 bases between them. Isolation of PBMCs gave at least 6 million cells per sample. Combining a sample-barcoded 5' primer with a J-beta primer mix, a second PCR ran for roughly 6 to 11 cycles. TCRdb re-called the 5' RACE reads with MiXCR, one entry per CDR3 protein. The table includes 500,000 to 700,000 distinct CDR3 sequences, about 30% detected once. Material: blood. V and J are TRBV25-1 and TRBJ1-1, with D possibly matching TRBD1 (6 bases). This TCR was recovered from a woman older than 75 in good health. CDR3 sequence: CASSTGFLAFF. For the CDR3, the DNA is TGTGCCAGCAGCACAGGGTTCCTAGCTTTCTTT.